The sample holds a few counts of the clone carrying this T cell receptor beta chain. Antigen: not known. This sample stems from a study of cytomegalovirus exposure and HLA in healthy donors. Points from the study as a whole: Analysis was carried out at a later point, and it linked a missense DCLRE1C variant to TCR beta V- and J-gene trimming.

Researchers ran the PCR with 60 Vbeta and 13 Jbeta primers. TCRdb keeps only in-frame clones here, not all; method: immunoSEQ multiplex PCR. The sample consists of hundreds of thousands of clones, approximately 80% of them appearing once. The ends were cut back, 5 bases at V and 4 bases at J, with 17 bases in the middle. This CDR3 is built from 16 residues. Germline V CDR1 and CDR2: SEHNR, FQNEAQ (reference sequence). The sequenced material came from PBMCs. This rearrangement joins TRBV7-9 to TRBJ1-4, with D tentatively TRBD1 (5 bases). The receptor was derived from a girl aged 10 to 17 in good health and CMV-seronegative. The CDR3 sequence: CASSPGPGRDNEKLFF. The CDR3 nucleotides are TGTGCCAGCAGCCCAGGCCCGGGCAGGGATAATGAAAAACTGTTTTTT. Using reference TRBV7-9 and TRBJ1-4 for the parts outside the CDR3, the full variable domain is DTGVSQNPRHKITKRGQNVTFRCDPISEHNRLYWYRQTLGQGPEFLTYFQNEAQLEKSRLLSDRFSAERPKGSFSTLEIQRTEQGDSAMYLCASSPGPGRDNEKLFFGSGTQLSVL.